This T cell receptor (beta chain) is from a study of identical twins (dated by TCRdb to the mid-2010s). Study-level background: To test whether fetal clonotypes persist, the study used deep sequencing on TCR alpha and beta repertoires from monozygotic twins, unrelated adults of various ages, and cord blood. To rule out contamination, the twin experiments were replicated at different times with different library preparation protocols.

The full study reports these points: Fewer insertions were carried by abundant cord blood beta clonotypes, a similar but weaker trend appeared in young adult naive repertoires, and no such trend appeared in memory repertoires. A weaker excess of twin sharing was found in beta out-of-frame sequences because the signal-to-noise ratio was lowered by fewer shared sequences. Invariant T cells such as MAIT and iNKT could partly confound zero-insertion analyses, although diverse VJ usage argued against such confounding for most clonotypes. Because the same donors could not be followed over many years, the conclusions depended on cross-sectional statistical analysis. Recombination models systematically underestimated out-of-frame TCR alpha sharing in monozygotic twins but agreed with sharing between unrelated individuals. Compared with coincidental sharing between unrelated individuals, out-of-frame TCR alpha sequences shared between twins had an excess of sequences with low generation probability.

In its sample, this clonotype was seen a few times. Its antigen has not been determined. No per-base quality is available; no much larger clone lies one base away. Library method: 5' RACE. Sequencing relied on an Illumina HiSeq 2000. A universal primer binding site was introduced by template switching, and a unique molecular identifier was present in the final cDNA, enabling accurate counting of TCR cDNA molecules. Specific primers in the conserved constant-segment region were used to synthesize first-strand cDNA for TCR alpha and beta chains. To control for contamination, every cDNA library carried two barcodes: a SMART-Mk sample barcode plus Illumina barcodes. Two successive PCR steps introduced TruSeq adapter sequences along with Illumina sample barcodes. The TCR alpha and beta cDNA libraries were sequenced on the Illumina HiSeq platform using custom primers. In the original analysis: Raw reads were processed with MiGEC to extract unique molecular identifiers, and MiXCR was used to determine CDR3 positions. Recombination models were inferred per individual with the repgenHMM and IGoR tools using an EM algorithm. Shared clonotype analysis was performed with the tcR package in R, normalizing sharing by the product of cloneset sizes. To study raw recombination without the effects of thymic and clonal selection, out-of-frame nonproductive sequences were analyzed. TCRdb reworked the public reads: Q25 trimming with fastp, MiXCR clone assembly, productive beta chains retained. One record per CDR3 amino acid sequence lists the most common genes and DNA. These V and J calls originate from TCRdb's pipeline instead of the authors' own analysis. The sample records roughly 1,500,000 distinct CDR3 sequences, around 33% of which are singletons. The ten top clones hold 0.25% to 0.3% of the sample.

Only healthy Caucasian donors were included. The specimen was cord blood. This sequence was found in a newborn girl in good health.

The CDR3 protein is CSARDVRGQETQYF. The nucleotide sequence is given as TGCAGTGCTAGAGACGTCAGGGGTCAAGAGACCCAGTACTTC. The V gene is TRBV20-1 and the J gene is TRBJ2-5; the D gene is perhaps TRBD1, from 6 matching bases. Looking up the germline V gene (reference sequence) yields CDR1 DFQATT and CDR2 SNEGSKA. The CDR3 has 14 amino acids, counting the end cysteine and phenylalanine. Only the CDR3 DNA is retained, 42 bases long and in frame from the first base. V is clipped by 0 bases and J by 2 bases, and the sequence between their germline boundaries is 10 bases long.